This T cell receptor (beta chain) was captured in a study of blood T cells in healthy people across ages. It was with a sample-barcoded 5' primer and a J-beta primer mix that a second PCR of roughly 7 to 12 cycles was run. TCRdb re-called the 5' RACE reads with MiXCR, one entry per CDR3 protein. The table has roughly 680,000 distinct CDR3 sequences, 45% to 50% seen once. This CDR3 contains 12 residues. V was clipped by 0 bases and J by 12 bases, with 9 bases between them. The germline V gene encodes CDR1 MNHNS and CDR2 SASEGT. Input material: blood. The rearrangement links TRBV6-1 to TRBJ2-1; D is uncertain. The receptor was derived from a woman aged 55-70 years in good health. The DNA of the CDR3 is TGTGCCAGCAGTGAAGCAAGGTGGGGGCAGTTCTTC. This encodes CASSEARWGQFF.